These 8 T cell receptor beta chains originate from one sample sequenced in a study of shared clonotypes between healthy human individuals (dated by TCRdb to about 2020). CD8 naive samples were CD45RO-negative cells positively selected for CCR7, giving a CD45RA+CCR7+ population that excluded TemRA cells. Library creation used the immunoSEQ multiplex PCR assay. Sourced from immuneACCESS, this table was stored by TCRdb with only in-frame sequences that have V and J called. A share of the clones is absent; for the studies checked, an unresolved V gene accounts for under half, and the remainder has no known explanation. A total of roughly 570,000 clones appear in this sample, nearly 98% of them only once. The top ten constitute 0.3% of the sample. Sequenced material: naive CD8+ T cells sorted from blood. The cell subset or site label for this specimen denotes: CD45RA+CCR7+. These receptors were taken from a man between 25 and 39 years old in good health.

CDR3 protein: CASSLRTSGRDEQYF. CDR3 bases: TGTGCCAGCAGCTTACGGACTAGCGGGAGAGACGAGCAGTACTTC. The chain employs TRBV7-9 and TRBJ2-7; TRBD2 matches 13 bases. CDR3 size: 15 residues. J gave up 5 bases and V 2 bases, and 3 bases lay outside the gene matches. Germline V lookup: CDR1 SEHNR, CDR2 FQNEAQ (reference sequence).

The V and J genes are TRBV15 and TRBJ2-1; no definite D call. The germline CDR1 and CDR2 sequences are LNHNV and YYDKDF (reference sequence). The CDR3 is made up of 15 amino acids. The V end lost 1 base, the J end lost 0 bases, and 7 bases lay between the germline ends. The CDR3 here is CATSRGVSSYNEQFF. CDR3 DNA: TGTGCCACCAGCAGAGGAGTGAGCTCCTACAATGAGCAGTTCTTC. The whole variable domain, filled in from reference TRBV15 and TRBJ2-1, reads DAMVIQNPRYQVTQFGKPVTLSCSQTLNHNVMYWYQQKSSQAPKLLFHYYDKDFNNEADTPDNFQSRRPNTSFCFLDIRSPGLGDTAMYLCATSRGVSSYNEQFFGPGTRLTVL.

The CDR3 here is CASSNRVGPYEQYF. The CDR3 bases are TGTGCCAGCAGCAATCGGGTTGGCCCCTACGAGCAGTACTTC. The chain is built from TRBV11-1 and TRBJ2-7; D is undetermined. V lost 5 bases and J 2 bases, leaving 13 bases between the germline ends. CDR3 length: 14 amino acids. Germline V gene data show CDR1 as SGHAT and CDR2 as FQDESV (reference sequence).

The rearrangement joins TRBV25-1 to TRBJ1-2; D is undetermined. This CDR3 is built from 13 residues. V dropped 5 bases and J dropped 7 bases, with 14 bases sitting between them. Germline CDR1 is MGHDK and CDR2 is SYGVNS. For the CDR3, the DNA is TGTGCCAGCAGTAGCGGGCTTACTTCTGGCTACACCTTC. Protein: CASSSGLTSGYTF.

This chain uses TRBV2 with TRBJ1-1; 10 bases align to TRBD1. The junction had 1 base not matched to a gene; V was cut back by 8 bases and J by 1 base. There are 13 residues in the CDR3. The germline CDR1 and CDR2 sequences are SNHLY and FYNNEI. The CDR3 loop is CASGTGANTEAFF. CDR3 in DNA: TGTGCCAGCGGGACAGGGGCGAACACTGAAGCTTTCTTT.

The V gene is TRBV5-8, the J gene TRBJ2-7, with 12 bases aligning to TRBD2. Germline CDR1 SGHTS, CDR2 YDEGEE. The CDR3 has 15 residues. J was trimmed by 5 bases and V by 0 bases; bases with no gene match: 3. This CDR3 is CASSLGTSGNDEQYF. CDR3 coding DNA: TGTGCCAGCAGCTTGGGGACTAGCGGGAACGACGAGCAGTACTTC.

This clone has a single count. This rearrangement joins TRBV7-8 to TRBJ2-7; D uncertain. The CDR3 sequence is 14 residues long. V was clipped by 6 bases and J by 5 bases, with 17 bases between them. Per germline, CDR1 SGHVS and CDR2 FQNEAQ. CDR3 sequence (DNA): TGTGCCAGCAGGCCCTCGGTTGCGAGCGACGAGCAGTACTTC. Translation: CASRPSVASDEQYF.

CDR3 region: CASSGDRVIGGYTF. The CDR3 DNA reads TGCGCCAGCTCCGGGGACAGGGTAATCGGTGGCTACACCTTC. The chain recombines TRBV5-1 with TRBJ1-2, with TRBD1 matching over 9 bases. CDR1 SGHRS and CDR2 YFSETQ come from the germline V gene. This CDR3 region has 14 residues. V dropped 7 bases and J dropped 7; count of bases not matched to a gene: 11.